This entry lists 6 T cell receptor beta chains sequenced from one sample in a study of Ad26.COV2.S vaccination and SARS-CoV-2 variants listed by TCRdb under 2021. The treatment or condition label, read with the paper, signifies: roughly 19 received Ad26.COV2.S at low or high dose, single or two shots; roughly five received placebo; per-sample allocation not given. For vaccine and placebo recipients, repertoires were sequenced using samples collected on day 63 after the first injection. Library method: the immunoSEQ multiplex PCR assay. In its TCRdb copy, this immuneACCESS table keeps in-frame sequences only and misses some clones. Where compared with another copy, unresolved V genes explain less than half of these, and the others have no known cause. The sample table lists hundreds of thousands of clones, about 89% of them with a count of one. The top ten hold under 6% of the sample. This sample comprised peripheral blood, obtained in a trial of Ad26.COV2.S vaccine versus placebo. The receptors were gathered from a person between 18 and 59 years old who received the Ad26.COV2.S COVID-19 vaccine or a placebo.

The gene calls are TRBV20-1 and TRBJ2-5, with D perhaps matching TRBD1 (5 bases). Trimming removed 3 bases from V and 1 base from J, with 12 bases in between. The CDR3 runs 14 residues. Germline CDR1 reads DFQATT; CDR2 reads SNEGSKA (reference sequence). In DNA, the CDR3 is TGCAGTGCTAGTCGCCCAGGGCGCCAAGAGACCCAGTACTTC. Amino acids: CSASRPGRQETQYF.

This sequence joins TRBV7-8 and TRBJ2-1, with 7 bases that match TRBD2. Trimming took 5 bases from V and 6 from J; bases not matched to a gene: 7. Germline loops: CDR1 SGHVS, CDR2 FQNEAQ. The CDR3 loop spans 14 amino acids. CDR3 amino acids: CASSPMGGSNEQFF. CDR3 nucleotides: TGTGCCAGCAGCCCGATGGGAGGGAGCAATGAGCAGTTCTTC. Filled out from reference TRBV7-8 and TRBJ2-1, the complete variable domain reads GAGVSQSPRYKVAKRGQDVALRCDPISGHVSLFWYQQALGQGPEFLTYFQNEAQLDKSGLPSDRFFAERPEGSVSTLKIQRTQQEDSAVYLCASSPMGGSNEQFFGPGTRLTVL.

The V and J genes are TRBV13 and TRBJ1-1, with a possible D match to TRBD1 (5 bases). This CDR3 contains 13 residues. V dropped 7 bases and J dropped 5 bases, with 14 bases sitting between them. CDR1 is PRHDT, CDR2 FYEKMQ, per germline (reference sequence). The CDR3 spells CASTGAEGTEAFF. CDR3 DNA sequence: TGTGCCAGCACCGGGGCGGAGGGTACTGAAGCTTTCTTT.

Here the CDR3 reads CASSQNQDGDTQYF. The CDR3 nucleotides read TGTGCCAGCAGCCAAAACCAGGATGGAGATACGCAGTATTTT. The rearrangement joins TRBV2 to TRBJ2-3; D remains unclear. V was clipped by 6 bases and J by 5 bases, with 15 bases between them. There are 14 residues in the CDR3. Germline V lookup: CDR1 SNHLY, CDR2 FYNNEI.

V gene TRBV5-1 combines with J gene TRBJ2-1; maybe TRBD2 (5 bases). CDR1 and CDR2 (germline): SGHRS, YFSETQ. CDR3 length: 16 residues. Deletions cut 4 bases from V and 7 bases from J, with 21 bases between. The CDR3 sequence is CASSLVRQTSGNEQFF. The CDR3 DNA follows: TGCGCCAGCAGCCTTGTGAGGCAGACCTCGGGAAATGAGCAGTTCTTC.

The genes are TRBV5-1 and TRBJ2-2; D not resolved. The CDR3 runs 15 residues. V gave up 7 bases and J gave up 0 bases, with 13 bases separating them. Germline V gene lookup returns CDR1 SGHRS and CDR2 YFSETQ. This CDR3 is CASGMGFANTGELFF. CDR3 bases: TGCGCCAGCGGCATGGGGTTCGCGAACACCGGGGAGCTGTTTTTT. Together with reference TRBV5-1 and TRBJ2-2, the CDR3 gives the full variable domain: KAGVTQTPRYLIKTRGQQVTLSCSPISGHRSVSWYQQTPGQGLQFLFEYFSETQRNKGNFPGRFSGRQFSNSRSEMNVSTLELGDSALYLCASGMGFANTGELFFGEGSRLTVL.